This T cell receptor (beta chain) appears in the sequencing data of a study of blood T cell repertoires in COVID-19 (dated by TCRdb to the early 2020s). Background on the whole study: Samples from collaborators originated in the United States, Italy and Spain and spanned both the acute and convalescent phases of COVID-19. Nearly every sample came with metadata listing a de-identified subject ID, COVID-19 status, age in years and sex. Where HLA class I and class II types were available, the types were taken from metadata supplied by the sample provider, not from assay-based typing. Deeply sampled blood TCRbeta repertoires from subjects exposed to, actively infected with, or recovered from COVID-19 were included in the dataset. The material from the prospective study consisted of cDNA or gDNA derived from T cells, B-cell-depleted T cells, or PBMCs. The repertoires were released in a freely available public database meant as a resource for research on the immune response to SARS-CoV-2. Samples were obtained from the ongoing ImmuneRACE study (first 160 participants) and from some 1,200 subjects provided by 6 global collaborators. Results and caveats for the whole study, not just this receptor: Clinical and demographic metadata were provided uncurated, with the amount varying by source and participant.

A remark on this clone: Its antigen is currently not known. Per-base quality was not reported, and no clone a single base away is much larger than it.

The immunoSEQ Assay, a bias-controlled multiplex PCR, was used to amplify TCRbeta CDR3 regions from genomic DNA. As for the original processing: Within the assay, amplification of reference gene primers was used to estimate how many nucleated cells each sample contained. Sequence reads were collapsed and filtered to measure the absolute abundance of every unique TCRbeta CDR3 rearrangement. Productive Simpson clonality was computed per sample as the square root of Simpson's diversity index over productive rearrangements. The table comes from immuneACCESS by way of TCRdb, which keeps in-frame sequences with V and J called. Part of the clones is missing from these tables; in studies checked, under half for an unresolved V gene and the rest for unknown reasons. D and trimming come from the DNA, and the V and J calls and clone size come from that table. This sample lists about 44,000 clones; under 90% were detected once. The top ten clonotypes cover roughly 4.3% of the sample.

Each collaborating institution followed its own protocols to collect whole blood in K2EDTA tubes. For TCRbeta analysis, collaborators shipped samples in one of three forms: frozen whole blood, isolated PBMCs, or DNA extracted from either of those sample types. Clipping removes 2 bases from V and 1 base from J, with 5 as the unmatched junction base count. CDR1 is given as SNHLY and CDR2 as FYNNEI, both from the germline V gene. Its CDR3 holds 16 amino acids, cysteine through phenylalanine. Only CDR3 DNA remains: 48 bases, in frame from the first base. The TCR was taken from a woman in her seventies with acute or convalescent COVID-19. Input material: peripheral blood. Recombination joined TRBV2 with TRBJ2-3; the central 8 bases match TRBD1. This receptor has the CDR3 CASSETQGAGTDTQYF. The DNA reads as follows: TGTGCCAGCAGTGAAACTCAGGGGGCTGGCACAGATACGCAGTATTTT. The CDR3 plus the reference TRBV2 and TRBJ2-3 genes for the other parts give the full variable domain: EPEVTQTPSHQVTQMGQEVILRCVPISNHLYFYWYRQILGQKVEFLVSFYNNEISEKSEIFDDQFSVERPDGSNFTLKIRSTKLEDSAMYFCASSETQGAGTDTQYFGPGTRLTVL.